A selection of T cell receptor beta chains follows, all from one sample in a study of CD8 T cells in ankylosing spondylitis. From the 5' RACE reads, TCRdb called clonotypes with MiXCR, one entry per CDR3 protein. The sample contains approximately 400,000 distinct CDR3 sequences, about 24% of which appear only once. The sample taken for sequencing was blood, either unsorted or a sorted T cell fraction (not recorded which). Receptors originate from a male donor with ankylosing spondylitis. Each CDR3 is given with its conserved first and last residue. D genes are given only for firm matches. Rows give clone size only sometimes, using once, few, many, or a class for an expanded clone.

size	D	V	J	DNA	CDR3
-	-	TRBV6-5	TRBJ1-5	TGTGCCAGCAGTTCGGGGCTTCTACGGCCCCAGCATTTT	CASSSGLLRPQHF
many	-	TRBV5-1	TRBJ2-3	TGCGCCAGCAGCCGAGGAGGGTACACAGATACGCAGTATTTT	CASSRGGYTDTQYF
-	-	TRBV5-1	TRBJ2-6	TGCGCCAGCAGCTCCGACTCTGGGGCCAACGTCCTGACTTTC	CASSSDSGANVLTF
-	-	TRBV27	TRBJ2-7	TGTGCCAGCAGTTTTATCCAAAAGGGCTCCTACGAGCAGTACTTC	CASSFIQKGSYEQYF
few	TRBD2	TRBV11-2	TRBJ2-1	TGTGCCAGCAGCCTGGGACTAGCGGGAGGGTTGATCTACAATGAGCAGTTCTTC	CASSLGLAGGLIYNEQFF
few	-	TRBV6-6	TRBJ2-1	TGTGCCAGCAGTTACATAGGGGAGCAGTTCTTC	CASSYIGEQFF
-	TRBD1	TRBV7-9	TRBJ2-1	TGTGCCAGCAGCTTTCCCGGGACAGGGCGGAATGAGCAGTTCTTC	CASSFPGTGRNEQFF
few	TRBD2	TRBV14	TRBJ2-7	TGTGCCAGCAGTAAGCGGGGCGAGCAGTACTTC	CASSKRGEQYF
few	-	TRBV27	TRBJ2-1	TGTGCCAGCAGTTTATACCCCCGGTGGGATGAGCAGTTCTTC	CASSLYPRWDEQFF
-	-	TRBV14	TRBJ1-1	TGTGCCAGCAGCCTCTATGGCAGGACATACTCAGCAGGGACTGAAGCTTTCTTT	CASSLYGRTYSAGTEAFF
few	-	TRBV27	TRBJ2-2	TGTGCCAGCAGTTTATCGCCAGGGCGGGTTGAGCTGTTTTTT	CASSLSPGRVELFF
-	-	TRBV5-1	TRBJ1-1	TGCGCCAGCCGCTCGATTTACGGACAGTTTCACACTGAAGCTTTCTTT	CASRSIYGQFHTEAFF
few	TRBD2	TRBV12-3/TRBV12-4	TRBJ2-3	TGTGCCAGCACCCCAGCGGGGGCTAGCACAGATACGCAGTATTTT	CASTPAGASTDTQYF
-	-	TRBV29-1	TRBJ1-2	TGCAGTGCCGAAGGAGGTGGCTACACCTTC	CSAEGGGYTF
-	TRBD1	TRBV29-1	TRBJ2-7	TGCAGCGTTGAGAAAGGACAGGGCATCTACGAGCAGTACTTC	CSVEKGQGIYEQYF
-	-	TRBV30	TRBJ2-1	TGTGCCTGGAGTGTTAGGGGGGGGATGAAAGATGAGCAGTTCTTC	CAWSVRGGMKDEQFF
-	-	TRBV29-1	TRBJ2-5	TGCAGCGTTGAAAGGGCTTCTAACGTGTACTTC	CSVERASNVYF
few	-	TRBV5-1	TRBJ2-1	TGCGCCAGCAGCTTGGAGACAGGCTTAGAGGAGCAGTTCTTC	CASSLETGLEEQFF
-	TRBD2	TRBV5-1	TRBJ2-1	TGCGCCAGCAGCTTTTACCCCCAGCGGGAGATCCCTAATGAGCAGTTCTTC	CASSFYPQREIPNEQFF
few	-	TRBV12-3/TRBV12-4	TRBJ2-1	TGTGCCAGCAGCCCACCCCTGAGATACAATGAGCAGTTCTTC	CASSPPLRYNEQFF